What follows is one TCR beta chain and its context. The data were obtained in a study of blood T cell repertoires in COVID-19. Study overall: Whether acute or convalescent, the COVID-19 samples came from the United States, Italy and Spain.

Clones were read by immunoSEQ multiplex PCR, and TCRdb kept only the in-frame ones, dropping some. The table shows over 100,000 clones, with 82% occurring only once. The receptor was derived from a man between 70 and 80 years old with acute or convalescent COVID-19. The sample taken for sequencing was peripheral blood.

CDR3 sequence reads: CASKVGGVNSPLHF. The CDR3 DNA follows: TGTGCCAGCAAGGTTGGGGGGGTCAATTCACCCCTCCACTTT. This sequence joins TRBV2 and TRBJ1-6, with TRBD1 as a possible D gene (5 bases). Trimming left V 7 bases short and J 7 bases short, with 14 bases between. The CDR3 is 14 amino acids. CDR1 SNHLY and CDR2 FYNNEI come from the germline V gene. Using reference TRBV2 and TRBJ1-6 for the parts outside the CDR3, the full variable domain is EPEVTQTPSHQVTQMGQEVILRCVPISNHLYFYWYRQILGQKVEFLVSFYNNEISEKSEIFDDQFSVERPDGSNFTLKIRSTKLEDSAMYFCASKVGGVNSPLHFGNGTRLTVT.